This T cell receptor (beta chain) was sequenced during a study of blood T cell repertoires in COVID-19. Under the authors' procedure: Estimates of nucleated cell counts were drawn from the amplification of reference gene primers. Here immunoSEQ multiplex PCR was the method, and the copy in TCRdb shows in-frame clones only, minus some. V, J and clone size are taken as reported in that table, and D and trimming were inferred from the DNA itself. The sample has roughly 250,000 clones, around 89% seen once; the top ten hold roughly 3.9%. Sequencing input: peripheral blood. This receptor was taken from a man between 60 and 75 years old who had recovered from COVID-19.

CDR3 nucleotide sequence: TGTGCCAGCAGTCGGGGACTAACGGAGACCCAGTACTTC. This sequence encodes CASSRGLTETQYF. The chain couples TRBV6-5 to TRBJ2-5; 7 nucleotides align to TRBD2. Germline assignment: CDR1 MNHEY and CDR2 SVGAGI. Trimming at V came to 5 bases and at J to 5 bases, leaving 5 bases not matched to a gene. CDR3 size: 13 residues.